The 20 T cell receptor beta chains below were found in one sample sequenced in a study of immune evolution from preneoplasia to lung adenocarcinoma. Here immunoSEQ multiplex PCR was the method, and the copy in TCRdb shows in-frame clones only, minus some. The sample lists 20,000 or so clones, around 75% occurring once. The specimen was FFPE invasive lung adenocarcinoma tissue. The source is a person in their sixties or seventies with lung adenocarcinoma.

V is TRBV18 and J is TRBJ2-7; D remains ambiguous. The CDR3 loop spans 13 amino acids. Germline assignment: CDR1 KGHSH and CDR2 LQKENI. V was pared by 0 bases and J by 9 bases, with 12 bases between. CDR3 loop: CASSPPYGGPQYF. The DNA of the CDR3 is TGTGCCAGCTCACCACCCTACGGCGGCCCGCAGTACTTC.

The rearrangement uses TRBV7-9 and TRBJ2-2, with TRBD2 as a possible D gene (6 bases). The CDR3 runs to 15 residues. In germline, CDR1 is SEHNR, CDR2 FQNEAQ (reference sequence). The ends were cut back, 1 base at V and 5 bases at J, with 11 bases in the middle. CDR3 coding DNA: TGTGCCAGCAGCTTAGGGTCAGGGAGGACCGGGGAGCTGTTTTTT. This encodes CASSLGSGRTGELFF.

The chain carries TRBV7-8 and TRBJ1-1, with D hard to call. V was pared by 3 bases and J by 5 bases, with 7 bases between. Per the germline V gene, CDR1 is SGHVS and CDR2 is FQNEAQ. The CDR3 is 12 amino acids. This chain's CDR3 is CASSFLMTEAFF. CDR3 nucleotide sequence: TGTGCCAGCAGCTTTTTAATGACTGAAGCTTTCTTT.

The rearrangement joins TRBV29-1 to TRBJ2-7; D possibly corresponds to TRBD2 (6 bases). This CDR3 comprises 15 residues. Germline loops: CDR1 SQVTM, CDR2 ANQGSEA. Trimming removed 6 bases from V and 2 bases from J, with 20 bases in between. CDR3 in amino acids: CSVVPLGGSPYEQYF. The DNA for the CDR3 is TGCAGCGTCGTCCCGCTGGGAGGCTCTCCCTACGAGCAGTACTTC.

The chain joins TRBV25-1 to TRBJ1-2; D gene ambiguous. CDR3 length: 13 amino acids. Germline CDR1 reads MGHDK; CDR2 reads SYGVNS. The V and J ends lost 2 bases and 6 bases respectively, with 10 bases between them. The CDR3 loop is CASSEAGLNGYTF. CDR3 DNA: TGTGCCAGCAGTGAAGCCGGACTCAATGGCTACACCTTC.

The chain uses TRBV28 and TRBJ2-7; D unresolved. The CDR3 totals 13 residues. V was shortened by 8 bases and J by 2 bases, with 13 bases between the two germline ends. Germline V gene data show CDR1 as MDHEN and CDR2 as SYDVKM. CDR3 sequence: CASSKGLPYEQYF. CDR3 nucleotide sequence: TGTGCCAGCTCGAAGGGTCTGCCCTACGAGCAGTACTTC.

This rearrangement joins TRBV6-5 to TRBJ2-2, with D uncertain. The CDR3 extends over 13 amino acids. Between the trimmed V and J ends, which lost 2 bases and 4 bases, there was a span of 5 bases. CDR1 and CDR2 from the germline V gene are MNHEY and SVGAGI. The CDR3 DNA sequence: TGTGCCAGCAGTTACGGCCCCACCGGGGAGCTGTTTTTT. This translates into CASSYGPTGELFF.

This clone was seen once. The CDR3 nucleotides are TGTGCCACAAGGGAGACGGTGACGGAGACCCAGTACTTC. It codes for CATRETVTETQYF. This chain links TRBV6-1 with TRBJ2-5; possible D gene TRBD2, 5 bases. The V end was cut by 10 bases, the J end by 5 bases, with 17 bases between. CDR1 and CDR2 from the germline V gene are MNHNS and SASEGT. The CDR3 has 13 residues.

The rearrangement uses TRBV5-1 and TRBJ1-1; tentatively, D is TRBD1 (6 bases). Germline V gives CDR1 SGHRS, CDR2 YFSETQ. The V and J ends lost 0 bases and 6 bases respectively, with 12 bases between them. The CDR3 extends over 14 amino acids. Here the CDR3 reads CASSLALQGSEAFF. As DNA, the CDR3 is TGCGCCAGCAGCTTGGCCCTTCAGGGGTCTGAAGCTTTCTTT.

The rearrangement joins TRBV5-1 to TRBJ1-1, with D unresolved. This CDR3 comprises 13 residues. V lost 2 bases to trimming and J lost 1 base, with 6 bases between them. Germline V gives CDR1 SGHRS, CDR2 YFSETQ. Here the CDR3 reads CASSFPGNTEAFF. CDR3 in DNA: TGCGCCAGCAGCTTTCCGGGGAACACTGAAGCTTTCTTT.

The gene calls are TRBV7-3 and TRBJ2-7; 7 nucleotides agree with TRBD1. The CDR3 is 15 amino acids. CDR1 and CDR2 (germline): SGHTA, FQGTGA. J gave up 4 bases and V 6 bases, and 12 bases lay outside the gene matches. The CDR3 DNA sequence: TGTGCCAGCAGACGGAGACAGGTCAGGGGGTACGAGCAGTACTTC. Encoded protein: CASRRRQVRGYEQYF.

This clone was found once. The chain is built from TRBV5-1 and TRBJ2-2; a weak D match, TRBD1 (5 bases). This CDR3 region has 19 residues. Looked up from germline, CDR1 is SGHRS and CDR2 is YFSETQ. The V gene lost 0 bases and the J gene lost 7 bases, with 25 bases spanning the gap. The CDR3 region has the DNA TGCGCCAGCAGCTTGGAGTCTCCCACGGTGACAGATGGAATCGGGGAGCTGTTTTTT. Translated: CASSLESPTVTDGIGELFF.

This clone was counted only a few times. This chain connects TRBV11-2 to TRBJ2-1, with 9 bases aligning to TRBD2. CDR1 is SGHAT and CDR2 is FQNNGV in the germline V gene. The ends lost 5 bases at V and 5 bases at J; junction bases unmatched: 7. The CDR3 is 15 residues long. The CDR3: CASSVRLAAHNEQFF. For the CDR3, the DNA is TGTGCCAGCAGCGTCAGACTAGCGGCCCACAATGAGCAGTTCTTC.

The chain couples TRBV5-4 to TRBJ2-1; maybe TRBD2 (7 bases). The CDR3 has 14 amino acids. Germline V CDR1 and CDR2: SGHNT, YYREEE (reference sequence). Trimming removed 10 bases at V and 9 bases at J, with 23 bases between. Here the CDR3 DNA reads TGTGCCGACGGGACTACCCAGGGAGGGGGTGAGCAGTTCTTC. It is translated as CADGTTQGGGEQFF.

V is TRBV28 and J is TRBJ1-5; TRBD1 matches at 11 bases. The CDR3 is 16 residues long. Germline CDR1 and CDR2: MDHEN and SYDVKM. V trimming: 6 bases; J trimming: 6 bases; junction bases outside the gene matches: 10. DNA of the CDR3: TGTGCCAGCAGATGGACAGGGGGCGCTTCGGGTCAGCCCCAGCATTTT. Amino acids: CASRWTGGASGQPQHF. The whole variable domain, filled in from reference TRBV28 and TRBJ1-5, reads DVKVTQSSRYLVKRTGEKVFLECVQDMDHENMFWYRQDPGLGLRLIYFSYDVKMKEKGDIPEGYSVSREKKERFSLILESASTNQTSMYLCASRWTGGASGQPQHFGDGTRLSIL.

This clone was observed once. CDR3 loop: CASSQGTSGPLSSYNEQFF. CDR3 nucleotides: TGCGCCAGCAGCCAAGGGACTAGCGGGCCTCTGAGCTCCTACAATGAGCAGTTCTTC. This chain joins TRBV4-1 and TRBJ2-1, with 11 bases lining up with TRBD2. Trimming at V came to 1 base and at J to 0 bases, leaving 8 bases not matched to a gene. The CDR3 has 19 residues. Germline V gene lookup returns CDR1 MGHRA and CDR2 YSYEKL.

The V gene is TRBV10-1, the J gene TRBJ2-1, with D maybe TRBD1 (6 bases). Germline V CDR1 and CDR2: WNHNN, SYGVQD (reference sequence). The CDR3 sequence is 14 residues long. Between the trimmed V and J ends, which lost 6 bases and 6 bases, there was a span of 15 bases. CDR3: CASSEGTPFNEQFF. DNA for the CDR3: TGCGCCAGCAGCGAAGGGACACCCTTCAATGAGCAGTTCTTC.

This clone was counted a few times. CDR3 sequence (DNA): TGTGCCAGCAGCATTACTAGCGGGAGTTTCAACGAGCAGTACTTC. Its translation: CASSITSGSFNEQYF. The chain links TRBV7-2 to TRBJ2-7; 11 positions match TRBD2. The CDR3 covers 15 residues. The V and J ends lost 5 bases and 5 bases, in that order; junction bases with no gene match: 8. Germline CDR1 SGHTA, CDR2 FQGNSA.

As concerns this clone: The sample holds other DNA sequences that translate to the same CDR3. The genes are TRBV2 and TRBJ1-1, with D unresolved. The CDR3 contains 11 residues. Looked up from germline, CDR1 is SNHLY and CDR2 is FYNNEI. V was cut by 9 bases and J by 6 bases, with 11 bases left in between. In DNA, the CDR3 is TGTGCCAGATGGAGCGGGGCTGAAGCTTTCTTT. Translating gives CARWSGAEAFF.

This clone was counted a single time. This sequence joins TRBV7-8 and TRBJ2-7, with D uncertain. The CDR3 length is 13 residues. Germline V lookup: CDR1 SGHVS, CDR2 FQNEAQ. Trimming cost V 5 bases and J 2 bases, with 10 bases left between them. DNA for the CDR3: TGTGCCAGCAGCCTGACTTTAGCCTACGAGCAGTACTTC. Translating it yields CASSLTLAYEQYF.